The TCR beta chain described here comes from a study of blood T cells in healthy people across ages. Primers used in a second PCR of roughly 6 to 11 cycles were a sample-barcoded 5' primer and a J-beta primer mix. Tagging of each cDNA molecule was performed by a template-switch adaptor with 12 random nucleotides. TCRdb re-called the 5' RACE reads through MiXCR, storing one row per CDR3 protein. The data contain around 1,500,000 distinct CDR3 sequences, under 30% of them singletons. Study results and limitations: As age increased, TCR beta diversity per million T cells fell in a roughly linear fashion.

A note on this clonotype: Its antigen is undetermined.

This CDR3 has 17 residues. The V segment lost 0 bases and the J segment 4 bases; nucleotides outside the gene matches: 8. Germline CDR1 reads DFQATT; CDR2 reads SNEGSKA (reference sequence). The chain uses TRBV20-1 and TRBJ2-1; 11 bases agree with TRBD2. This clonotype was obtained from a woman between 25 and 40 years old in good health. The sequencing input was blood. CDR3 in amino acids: CSARDQRLAGSYNEQFF. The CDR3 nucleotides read TGCAGTGCTAGAGACCAAAGACTAGCGGGGAGTTACAATGAGCAGTTCTTC.